Following are 16 T cell receptor beta chains from one sample sequenced in a study of T-cell memory formation after mild COVID-19. TCRdb re-analysed the 5' RACE reads in MiXCR, keeping a single row per CDR3 protein. The data contain 200,000 to 250,000 distinct CDR3 sequences, approximately 30% of them singletons. The material sequenced was PBMCs or a T cell subset sorted from them (not recorded which). The receptors derive from an adult woman who had mild COVID-19 (a few samples of this study predate the infection). Cell type and time point are not known.

This clonotype appeared a few times. The chain recombines TRBV9 with TRBJ2-2, with D maybe TRBD2 (5 bases). The CDR3 has 13 amino acids. CDR1 SGDLS and CDR2 YYNGEE come from the germline V gene. Trimming removed 4 bases at V and 6 bases at J, with 10 bases between. In DNA form, the CDR3 reads TGTGCCAGCAGCCCAACTAGGTCCGGGGAGCTGTTTTTT. Translated, it gives CASSPTRSGELFF.

The chain carries TRBV19 and TRBJ1-1; no reliable D call. The CDR3 sequence is 14 residues long. The germline V and J ends were trimmed by 3 bases and 5 bases, with 13 bases remaining between them. The germline gives CDR1 LNHDA, CDR2 SQIVND (reference sequence). CDR3 coding DNA: TGTGCCAGTAGTATGGAACCGGGCGGGACTGAAGCTTTCTTT. Its protein product is CASSMEPGGTEAFF.

This chain joins TRBV12-5 and TRBJ2-7; 8 nucleotides match TRBD1. V lost 2 bases to trimming and J lost 3 bases; unmatched junction nucleotides: 6. CDR1 and CDR2 from the germline V gene are LGHNT and FRNRAP. The length of the CDR3 is 15 residues. CDR3 in amino acids: CASGLLRTGHYEQYF. The CDR3 coding sequence is TGTGCTAGTGGTTTGCTTCGGACAGGGCACTACGAGCAGTACTTC.

This clonotype occurred a few times. This chain links TRBV29-1 with TRBJ1-1; D possibly corresponds to TRBD1 (6 bases). Trimming left V 7 bases short and J 2 bases short, with 17 bases between. The CDR3 covers 14 residues. From germline, CDR1 is SQVTM and CDR2 ANQGSEA. CDR3 sequence: CSATAGTSNTEAFF. The CDR3 DNA reads as TGCAGCGCGACCGCCGGGACATCTAACACTGAAGCTTTCTTT.

In this sample, this clonotype turned up a few times. The chain has TRBV7-2 and TRBJ2-3, with 9 bases matching TRBD2. The CDR3 has 15 amino acids. The junction had 5 bases not matched to a gene; V was cut back by 3 bases and J by 4 bases. Germline-derived CDR1 and CDR2 are SGHTA and FQGNSA. CDR3 in amino acids: CASSFGGGASDTQYF. The CDR3 coding sequence is TGTGCCAGCAGCTTCGGCGGGGGGGCCTCAGATACGCAGTATTTT. The full variable domain, its missing parts supplied by reference TRBV7-2 and TRBJ2-3, is GAGVSQSPSNKVTEKGKDVELRCDPISGHTALYWYRQSLGQGLEFLIYFQGNSAPDKSGLPSDRFSAERTGGSVSTLTIQRTQQEDSAVYLCASSFGGGASDTQYFGPGTRLTVL.

The chain employs TRBV20-1 and TRBJ1-2, with D tentatively TRBD1 (6 bases). The CDR3 covers 11 residues. Trimming took 0 bases from V and 14 from J, leaving 13 bases between them. The germline gives CDR1 DFQATT, CDR2 SNEGSKA (reference sequence). The CDR3 loop is CSARDDRLITF. The CDR3 DNA sequence: TGCAGTGCTAGAGATGACAGGTTAATAACCTTC.

The chain uses TRBV4-2 and TRBJ1-1; 10 bases are shared with TRBD1. CDR1 is LGHNA, CDR2 YNFKEQ, per germline. With V trimmed by 0 bases and J by 3 bases, 1 base remained unmatched. The CDR3 covers 15 residues. The CDR3 DNA sequence: TGTGCCAGCAGCCAAGACGGGACAGGGGACACTGAAGCTTTCTTT. It specifies CASSQDGTGDTEAFF.

This clonotype was picked up a small number of times. The chain employs TRBV7-9 and TRBJ1-4; possibly TRBD1 for D (5 bases). This CDR3 contains 12 residues. Germline-derived CDR1 and CDR2 are SEHNR and FQNEAQ (reference sequence). Trimming cost V 5 bases and J 11 bases, with 12 bases left between them. The chain's CDR3 is CASSEIPGKLFF. The CDR3 nucleotides read TGTGCCAGCAGCGAGATACCAGGGAAACTGTTTTTT.

The chain joins TRBV20-1 to TRBJ2-7, with 8 nucleotides matching TRBD1. Germline V gives CDR1 DFQATT, CDR2 SNEGSKA (reference sequence). V shed 7 bases and J 7 bases; nucleotides not matched to a gene: 9. The length of the CDR3 is 12 residues. CDR3 sequence (DNA): TGCAGTGTAACGGACAGGGAGTGGGAGCAGTACTTC. The encoded protein is CSVTDREWEQYF.

This sequence joins TRBV5-1 and TRBJ1-2, with D perhaps TRBD1 (5 bases). CDR3 length: 15 residues. CDR1 and CDR2 from the germline V gene are SGHRS and YFSETQ. The germline V and J ends were trimmed by 0 bases and 6 bases, with 15 bases remaining between them. CDR3 bases: TGCGCCAGCAGCTTGGCCGTCGGGGCGAACGATGGCTACACCTTC. Translated, it gives CASSLAVGANDGYTF.

V is TRBV20-1 and J is TRBJ2-1; TRBD1 matches at 7 bases. The CDR3 has 15 residues. J lost 2 bases, V lost 1 base, and 5 bases had no gene match. Germline-derived CDR1 and CDR2 are DFQATT and SNEGSKA (reference sequence). CDR3 in amino acids: CSARGGTDAYNEQFF. The CDR3 DNA follows: TGCAGTGCTAGAGGTGGGACAGATGCCTACAATGAGCAGTTCTTC.

This sequence joins TRBV6-1 and TRBJ2-5, with 7 bases fitting TRBD1. Germline loops: CDR1 MNHNS, CDR2 SASEGT. V trimming: 6 bases; J trimming: 5 bases; junction bases outside the gene matches: 6. This CDR3 is built from 13 residues. The DNA of the CDR3 is TGTGCCAGCAGACCGACAGGGTCGGAGACCCAGTACTTC. Translating it yields CASRPTGSETQYF.

The chain couples TRBV7-9 to TRBJ1-2, with D possibly TRBD1 on 6 matching bases. This CDR3 spans 13 amino acids. The germline gives CDR1 SEHNR, CDR2 FQNEAQ (reference sequence). Deletions cut 5 bases from V and 6 bases from J, with 13 bases between. The CDR3 coding sequence is TGTGCCAGCAGCCTCAGGGGTTATGATGGCTACACCTTC. Translation gives CASSLRGYDGYTF.

This rearrangement joins TRBV20-1 to TRBJ2-7; D gene uncertain. The CDR3 is 14 amino acids. Germline V gene sequence: CDR1 DFQATT, CDR2 SNEGSKA (reference sequence). The V end lost 1 base, the J end lost 4 bases, and 14 bases lay between the germline ends. CDR3 DNA: TGCAGTGCTAGAGCCATAGAGAGCGTTTACGAGCAGTACTTC. Its protein is CSARAIESVYEQYF.

V is TRBV5-6 and J is TRBJ2-2, with TRBD2 matching 12 bases. J lost 1 base, V lost 4 bases, and 5 bases had no gene match. Germline V gene data show CDR1 as SGHDT and CDR2 as YYEEEE. The CDR3 is made up of 17 amino acids. The CDR3 here is CASSGLLAGGNTGELFF. CDR3 sequence (DNA): TGTGCCAGCAGCGGCCTACTAGCGGGAGGGAACACCGGGGAGCTGTTTTTT.

J is TRBJ2-7 and V is TRBV18; no clear D gene. The germline CDR1 and CDR2 sequences are KGHSH and LQKENI. The CDR3 extends over 13 amino acids. V lost 3 bases to trimming and J lost 7 bases, with 13 bases between them. As DNA, the CDR3 is TGTGCCAGCTCACCTACTGACCCGCGGGAGCAGTACTTC. This sequence encodes CASSPTDPREQYF.